Included here is one T cell receptor beta chain sequence, with context. Antigen: not known. This sample is part of a study of shared clonotypes between healthy human individuals. This CDR3 has 18 amino acids. The germline gives CDR1 MRHNA, CDR2 SNTAGT. Trimming removed 4 bases from V and 3 bases from J; junction bases left unmatched: 15. Study conclusions and caveats: Sampling used blood alone; tissue repertoires probably differ. Across a few donors, naive CD4 shared approximately 4.5%, naive CD8 more than 3%, memory CD4 about 2.4%, memory CD8 over 0.3%.

Assay execution proceeded at the deep level. Sequencing was performed with immunoSEQ multiplex PCR; in TCRdb, only in-frame clones are kept and a portion is missing. In the table there are over 1.4 million clones, roughly 96% of which are singletons. The sample taken for sequencing was naive CD4+ T cells sorted from blood. The subset denotes: CD45RA+ positively selected. The TCR sequence derives from a man aged 25-45 years in good health. The J gene is TRBJ1-1, the V gene TRBV6-4, with TRBD1 matching 9 bases. CDR3 sequence (DNA): TGTGCCAGCAGTGTGGGCGTTTCGGGGGACAGGGTCGACACTGAAGCTTTCTTT. Translating it yields CASSVGVSGDRVDTEAFF.